A selection of T cell receptor beta chains follows, all from one sample in a study of shared clonotypes between healthy human individuals. Clones were read by immunoSEQ multiplex PCR, and TCRdb kept only the in-frame ones, dropping some. The sample includes roughly 2.2 million clones, over 85% of them seen just once. Sequencing used naive CD4+ T cells from PBMCs. The origin of the receptors is a man aged 18-30 years in good health. Some clones in this sample may be carry-over from other donors' samples. Each CDR3 is given with its conserved first and last residue. A D gene is named only where the DNA matches it firmly. Size is omitted from some rows. Given values are once, few, many or a class for expanded clones.

J	D	V	size	CDR3	DNA
TRBJ2-1	NA	TRBV7-2	NA	CASSLAGATTYNEQFF	TGTGCCAGCAGCTTAGCCGGGGCCACAACTTACAATGAGCAGTTCTTC
TRBJ2-7	TRBD2	TRBV7-9	once	CASSTLAGGGEQYF	TGTGCCAGCAGCACACTAGCGGGAGGGGGCGAGCAGTACTTC
TRBJ2-5	NA	TRBV29-1	NA	CSVESIGETQYF	TGCAGCGTTGAGAGTATAGGAGAGACCCAGTACTTC
TRBJ2-5	TRBD1	TRBV6-5	NA	CASSSSRQGPGETQYF	TGTGCCAGCAGTTCCTCGAGACAGGGCCCGGGGGAGACCCAGTACTTC
TRBJ1-2	NA	TRBV30	NA	CANGKLNYGYTF	TGTGCCAACGGCAAGCTCAACTATGGCTACACCTTC
TRBJ2-2	NA	TRBV7-8	NA	CASSLAGGTNTGELFF	TGTGCCAGCAGCTTAGCGGGCGGGACTAACACCGGGGAGCTGTTTTTT
TRBJ1-2	TRBD1	TRBV2	NA	CASSPGQGQYGYTF	TGTGCCAGCAGCCCCGGACAGGGCCAATATGGCTACACCTTC
TRBJ2-7	TRBD2	TRBV5-1	NA	CASSPRTSGAYEQYF	TGCGCCAGCAGCCCCAGGACTAGCGGTGCCTACGAGCAGTACTTC
TRBJ1-1	NA	TRBV5-4	NA	CASSLGGPMNTEAFF	TGTGCCAGCAGCTTGGGGGGACCGATGAACACTGAAGCTTTCTTT
TRBJ2-7	NA	TRBV28	NA	CASSLDIHYEQYF	TGTGCCAGCAGTTTGGACATCCACTACGAGCAGTACTTC
TRBJ2-4	TRBD1	TRBV6-6	NA	CASTEQGAGKNIQYF	TGTGCCAGCACCGAACAGGGGGCGGGCAAAAACATTCAGTACTTC
TRBJ2-1	TRBD2	TRBV27	NA	CASSPGGNPGLAGGGSQFF	TGTGCCAGCAGTCCCGGCGGGAATCCGGGACTAGCGGGAGGAGGCTCGCAGTTCTTC
TRBJ2-3	NA	TRBV5-4	NA	CASSPPEGPSTDTQYF	TGTGCCAGCAGCCCCCCGGAAGGGCCGAGCACAGATACGCAGTATTTT
TRBJ2-1	TRBD2	TRBV7-6	once	CASSLGAREGPYNEQFF	TGTGCCAGCAGCTTAGGGGCGCGGGAGGGGCCCTACAATGAGCAGTTCTTC
TRBJ2-5	NA	TRBV4-1	NA	CASSHPAQRRETQYF	TGCGCCAGCAGCCACCCTGCCCAGAGGAGAGAGACCCAGTACTTC
TRBJ2-1	NA	TRBV5-5	NA	CASSVDSGSYNEQFF	TGTGCCAGCAGCGTAGATAGCGGCTCCTACAATGAGCAGTTCTTC
TRBJ2-3	NA	TRBV5-5	NA	CASSKEAVSTDTQYF	TGTGCCAGCAGCAAGGAGGCAGTCAGCACAGATACGCAGTATTTT
TRBJ2-5	TRBD2	TRBV28	NA	CASSFSGAQETQYF	TGTGCCAGCAGTTTTAGCGGGGCCCAAGAGACCCAGTACTTC
TRBJ2-5	NA	TRBV2	NA	CASRTKSHGPETQYF	TGTGCCAGCAGAACGAAGTCCCATGGTCCAGAGACCCAGTACTTC
TRBJ2-3	TRBD2	TRBV29-1	NA	CSAEWLTSGRAASTDTQYF	TGCAGCGCAGAATGGCTTACTAGCGGGAGGGCTGCTAGCACAGATACGCAGTATTTT
TRBJ1-2	NA	TRBV5-1	NA	CASSLLVGSGDGYTF	TGCGCCAGCAGCCTGCTTGTGGGGTCCGGAGATGGCTACACCTTC